Each of the 2 T cell receptor beta chains below was sequenced from the same sample in a study of T cells after yellow fever vaccination (dated by TCRdb to 2018 to 2020). The treatment or condition label here, explained by the study, means: live attenuated yellow fever vaccine strain. Library preparation was by 5' RACE. The sequencer listed for this sample is Illumina HiSeq 2500. Clones were called with MiXCR by TCRdb after fastp trimmed the public reads at Q25, and only in-frame beta chains were retained. Each record represents a unique CDR3 protein, reported with the most common genes and DNA among its rows. This sample gives some 500,000 distinct CDR3 sequences in total; roughly 12% of them show up just once. The leading ten clones occupy more than 12% of the sample. This material consisted of PBMCs, taken on the day of the yellow fever booster vaccination. These receptors came from a man younger than 40 who received the YFV17D yellow fever vaccine.

Only a few counts were recorded for this clonotype. The rearrangement joins TRBV12-3 or TRBV12-4 to TRBJ2-5; 8 nucleotides align to TRBD2. The V gene end was trimmed by 6 bases and the J gene end by 7 bases; junction bases not matched to a gene: 16. This CDR3 region has 16 residues. CDR3 sequence reads: CASRPLGLASGVTQYF. CDR3 in DNA: TGTGCCAGCAGACCGCTCGGACTAGCATCTGGGGTGACCCAGTACTTC.

In this sample, this clonotype turned up a few times. This chain uses TRBV30 with TRBJ1-3; tentative D call: TRBD1 (5 bases). Trimming removed 0 bases at V and 2 bases at J, with 11 bases between. In germline, CDR1 is GTSNPN, CDR2 SVGIG (reference sequence). This CDR3 has 15 amino acids. DNA of the CDR3: TGTGCCTGGAGTGTATCCGGCAGGGCTGGAAACACCATATATTTT. Encoded protein: CAWSVSGRAGNTIYF.